This T cell receptor beta chain was identified during a study of cytomegalovirus exposure and HLA in healthy donors. Findings and caveats of the study: Beyond CMV serostatus, there was no information to go on about immune exposure. Most sequenced TCRs were rare (though some public TCRs occurred in many donors).

The ends were cut back, 3 bases at V and 2 bases at J, with 8 bases in the middle. This CDR3 spans 13 amino acids. The V gene's germline CDR1 is LNHDA and CDR2 SQIVND (reference sequence). PCR used 60 Vbeta primers and 13 Jbeta primers. The repertoire was sequenced with immunoSEQ multiplex PCR; TCRdb's copy has only in-frame clones and lacks some. Among 200,000 to 250,000 clones, 70% to 80% were seen once, and the ten largest hold less than 20%. Details on this clone: Its antigen is still unknown.

Source material: PBMCs. This receptor was taken from a man aged 40-49 years in good health and CMV-seronegative. The genes are TRBV19 and TRBJ2-7; D is unclear. Written as DNA, the CDR3 is TGTGCCAGTAGTATTGGCAGGACCTACGAGCAGTACTTC. Residues: CASSIGRTYEQYF.